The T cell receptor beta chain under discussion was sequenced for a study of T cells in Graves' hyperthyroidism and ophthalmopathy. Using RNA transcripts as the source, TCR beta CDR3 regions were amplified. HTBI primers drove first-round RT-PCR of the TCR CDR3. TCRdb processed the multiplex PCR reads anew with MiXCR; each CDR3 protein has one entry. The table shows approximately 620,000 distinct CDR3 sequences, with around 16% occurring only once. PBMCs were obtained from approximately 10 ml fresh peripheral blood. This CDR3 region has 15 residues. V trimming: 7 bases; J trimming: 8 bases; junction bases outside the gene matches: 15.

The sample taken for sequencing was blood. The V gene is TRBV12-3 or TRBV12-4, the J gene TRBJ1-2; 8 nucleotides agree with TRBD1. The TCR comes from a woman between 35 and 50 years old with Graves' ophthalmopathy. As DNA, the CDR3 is TGTGCCAGCAACACGCAAGGCCAGGGGGCTTACGGCTACACCTTC. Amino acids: CASNTQGQGAYGYTF.